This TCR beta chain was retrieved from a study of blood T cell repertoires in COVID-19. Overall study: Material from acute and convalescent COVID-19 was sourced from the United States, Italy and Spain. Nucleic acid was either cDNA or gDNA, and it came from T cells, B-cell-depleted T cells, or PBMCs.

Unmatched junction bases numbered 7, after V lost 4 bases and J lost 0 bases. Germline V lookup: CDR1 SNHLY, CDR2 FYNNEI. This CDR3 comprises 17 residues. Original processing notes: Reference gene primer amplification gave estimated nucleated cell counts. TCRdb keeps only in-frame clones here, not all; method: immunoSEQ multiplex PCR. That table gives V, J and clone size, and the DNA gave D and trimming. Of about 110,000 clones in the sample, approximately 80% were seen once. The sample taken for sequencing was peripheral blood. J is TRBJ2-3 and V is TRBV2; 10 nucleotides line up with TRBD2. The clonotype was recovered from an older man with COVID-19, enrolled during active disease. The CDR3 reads CASSGASGSPSTDTQYF. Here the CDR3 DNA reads TGTGCCAGCAGTGGGGCTAGCGGGAGTCCTAGCACAGATACGCAGTATTTT.